Detailed here is one T cell receptor (beta chain). Sequencing was performed with immunoSEQ multiplex PCR; in TCRdb, only in-frame clones are kept and a portion is missing. The sample carries approximately 100,000 clones, roughly 57% recorded once. This entry belongs to a study of cytotoxic CD8 clonotypes in ibrutinib-treated CLL. CDR3 length: 16 residues. Looked up from germline, CDR1 is SGHDT and CDR2 is YYEEEE. The ends lost 1 base at V and 2 bases at J; junction bases unmatched: 4. The J gene is TRBJ2-1, the V gene TRBV5-6, with 9 bases that match TRBD2. This sequence originates from a human donor with chronic lymphocytic leukemia. Sequences were derived from PBMCs, sampled after 24 months of ibrutinib treatment. CDR3 sequence: CASSLIPSGAYNEQFF. CDR3 DNA: TGTGCCAGCAGCTTGATTCCTAGCGGGGCCTACAATGAGCAGTTCTTC.